The rows below give T cell receptor beta chains drawn from one sample of a study of cytomegalovirus exposure and HLA in healthy donors. The protocol was immunoSEQ multiplex PCR, while the TCRdb copy is restricted to in-frame clones and leaves out a portion. The table has around 120,000 clones, 8% to 10% seen once. Sequencing was performed on PBMCs. These receptors were obtained from a man aged 25 to 40 in good health and CMV-seronegative. Both conserved end residues are part of each CDR3.

CDR3 protein | V gene
CASSKQDNYGYTF | TRBV10-2
CASSEEVRRGGLDTQYF | TRBV5-5
CASSVGSGTSGGSSYNEQFF | TRBV9
CASGRTEAFF | TRBV27
CASSYGQGLTSGELFF | TRBV6-5
CASSPLDRGHEKLFF | TRBV18
CASRGAGETQYF | TRBV27
CASRTWDSSGNTIYF | TRBV28
CSVDKRGSYNEQFF | TRBV29-1
CAWSVQGARDTQYF | TRBV30
CASSLDRVDSPLHF | TRBV10-1
CAWSVSGSTYNEQFF | TRBV30
CASSLQGYTGELFF | TRBV7-9
CASSQDASGAGRQPQHF | TRBV4-3
CASPPGPGTGELFF | TRBV7-2
CASSSGQGNEKLFF | TRBV5-5
CASSQSVTDTQYF | TRBV4-2
CASSGPGSSYNEQFF | TRBV11-2
CASSTSPGSSNQPQHF | TRBV2
CASSERQGNEQYF | TRBV9
CASTTRGGHEQYF | TRBV6-5
CASSESRVNEQFF | TRBV2
CASSPREGTGVNEKLFF | TRBV18
CATSDRKETQYF | TRBV19
CASSLQTLSYEQYF | TRBV5-4
CASSPHGQGAYGYTF | TRBV25-1
CASSLLAGGPISYEQYF | TRBV5-6
CASFDTYNEQFF | TRBV27
CASSVRSPQGAEGNQPQHF | TRBV6-1
CASSPRGTNEKLFF | TRBV5-1
CASTPGTGIEQYF | TRBV7-9
CASGNYQPQHF | TRBV6-1
CARTSGTLGEQFF | TRBV5-3
CASSYDAGNSPLHF | TRBV6-5
CASSEREQDTQYF | TRBV6-4
CASSELASGTQETQYF | TRBV25-1
CASSHGPGDQETQYF | TRBV5-8
CASSPGTGGMETQYF | TRBV5-1
CASSQDSEGSTYNEQFF | TRBV4-1
CASSLQRDWDGELFF | TRBV28
CACSAHSGRAQEQYF | TRBV9
CSVRDRRRPGELFF | TRBV29-1
CASSSGGGGGSSIYF | TRBV7-2
CSGGQGREAFF | TRBV20-1
CASSTRREGYNEQFF | TRBV5-4
CASSLGGLGNTYEQYF | TRBV5-8
CASSPGERPQYF | TRBV2
CASSSGLLEKLFF | TRBV27
CASSLIVAGVGEQYF | TRBV28
CASSPRTGTGVREQYF | TRBV18
CASSQDDGQGAYEQYF | TRBV4-3
CASSFQGEGNTIYF | TRBV28
CASSLPGRRGSYEQYF | TRBV28
CASSQGTGEQFF | TRBV2
CASKGTIEAFF | TRBV2
CASSLTVQETQYF | TRBV7-3
CAWSPPGLAGYTQYF | TRBV30